Each of the 2 T cell receptor beta chains below was sequenced from the same sample in a study of cytomegalovirus exposure and HLA in healthy donors. The PCR used 60 Vbeta and 13 Jbeta primers. TCRdb's table, derived via immunoSEQ multiplex PCR, lists solely in-frame clones and lacks some. The sample holds about 120,000 clones, less than 10% seen once. Sequenced input: PBMCs. The receptors shown here come from a woman aged 35 to 49 in good health and CMV-seropositive.

The table lists this clone with a few counts. This rearrangement joins TRBV5-1 to TRBJ2-7, with D unresolved. The CDR3 contains 11 residues. Germline CDR1 is SGHRS and CDR2 is YFSETQ. Trimming cost V 5 bases and J 7 bases, with 10 bases left between them. The CDR3 DNA reads TGCGCCAGCAGAAGCTCCGAGGAGCAGTACTTC. This gives the protein CASRSSEEQYF.

This clone was observed at least ten times. The rearrangement joins TRBV7-8 to TRBJ2-7, with a tentative D call TRBD2 (5 bases). Trimming stripped 5 bases from V and 4 bases from J, with 15 bases between. The V gene's germline CDR1 is SGHVS and CDR2 FQNEAQ. This CDR3 has 14 residues. Here the CDR3 DNA reads TGTGCCAGCAGCGAAATTCGAGGGTTGTACGAGCAGTACTTC. As protein: CASSEIRGLYEQYF.